The 20 T cell receptor beta chains below all came from one sample that was sequenced in a study of T cells in Graves' hyperthyroidism and ophthalmopathy. There were TCR beta CDR3 regions amplified from RNA transcripts. An initial round of RT-PCR targeting the TCR CDR3 relied on the HTBI primer set. TCRdb re-called the multiplex PCR reads with MiXCR, one entry per CDR3 protein. The sample lists approximately 600,000 distinct CDR3 sequences, roughly 17% seen once, with around 4% in the top ten. The sequenced sample was blood. All receptors derive from a woman aged 25 to 39 with Graves' hyperthyroidism.

The table lists this clonotype with a few counts. This chain joins TRBV6-1 and TRBJ2-2, with D perhaps given as TRBD1 or TRBD2 (5 bases each). V lost 5 bases and J lost 1, with 11 bases in between. The germline V gene encodes CDR1 MNHNS and CDR2 SASEGT. This CDR3 spans 15 amino acids. CDR3 nucleotide sequence: TGTGCCAGCAGTCTCCGGGACGGGAACACCGGGGAGCTGTTTTTT. It yields the protein CASSLRDGNTGELFF.

This clonotype was recorded a few times. This may stem from a read error, because a much larger clone lies one nucleotide away. The chain recombines TRBV3-1 with TRBJ1-1; perhaps TRBD1 as D (6 bases). Trimming took off 6 bases at V and 1 base at J, with 9 bases between the two ends. The CDR3 sequence is 13 residues long. CDR1 is LGHDT, CDR2 YNNKEL, per germline (reference sequence). The chain's CDR3 is CASSGGANTEAFF. CDR3 in DNA: TGTGCCAGCAGTGGGGGGGCGAACACTGAAGCTTTCTTT. Together with reference TRBV3-1 and TRBJ1-1, the CDR3 gives the full variable domain: DTAVSQTPKYLVTQMGNDKSIKCEQNLGHDTMYWYKQDSKKFLKIMFSYNNKELIINETVPNRFSPKSPDKAHLNLHINSLELGDSAVYFCASSGGANTEAFFGQGTRLTVV.

This clonotype occurred many times. The gene calls are TRBV28 and TRBJ2-3, with 7 bases fitting TRBD2. V gave up 6 bases and J gave up 4 bases; unmatched junction bases: 4. The length of the CDR3 is 13 residues. CDR1 is MDHEN, CDR2 SYDVKM, per germline. Here the CDR3 DNA reads TGTGCCAGCAGGGGGGGGATCGCAGATACGCAGTATTTT. Its translation is CASRGGIADTQYF.

This clonotype was observed many times. V is TRBV20-1 and J is TRBJ2-1; D gene uncertain. The CDR3 length is 14 residues. Germline lookup yields CDR1 DFQATT and CDR2 SNEGSKA (reference sequence). V shed 0 bases and J shed 0 bases, with 6 bases lying between them. This chain's CDR3 is CSARETDSYNEQFF. CDR3 sequence (DNA): TGCAGTGCTAGAGAGACGGACTCCTACAATGAGCAGTTCTTC.

This clonotype was picked up many times. The chain couples TRBV28 to TRBJ2-1; D may be TRBD1 (6 bases). In germline, CDR1 is MDHEN, CDR2 SYDVKM. The CDR3 runs to 12 residues. The germline V and J ends were trimmed by 5 bases and 11 bases, with 13 bases remaining between them. Here the CDR3 reads CASSPPGTKQFF. The CDR3 DNA reads as TGTGCCAGCAGTCCGCCAGGGACAAAGCAGTTCTTC.

This clonotype was picked up many times. The chain uses TRBV2 and TRBJ1-5; weak D call: TRBD1 (5 bases). Trimming removed 4 bases at V and 5 bases at J, with 12 bases between. CDR1 and CDR2 from the germline V gene are SNHLY and FYNNEI. CDR3 length: 14 residues. CDR3 sequence: CASSAVGGDQPQHF. The DNA of the CDR3 is TGTGCCAGCAGTGCAGTGGGGGGAGATCAGCCCCAGCATTTT.

This clonotype appeared many times. The chain carries TRBV6-1 and TRBJ2-1; TRBD2 agrees at 9 bases. The trim removed 2 bases at V and 2 bases at J, leaving 4 bases unmatched. Germline CDR1 is MNHNS and CDR2 is SASEGT. The CDR3 runs to 16 residues. The CDR3 protein is CASSERREGPYNEQFF. CDR3 bases: TGTGCCAGCAGTGAAAGGCGGGAGGGCCCCTACAATGAGCAGTTCTTC.

This clonotype is classed as medium-sized. The V gene is TRBV2, the J gene TRBJ1-2; 7 positions match TRBD1. Germline values: CDR1 SNHLY, CDR2 FYNNEI. The CDR3 is 14 residues long. Trimming removed 6 bases from V and 4 bases from J; junction bases left unmatched: 8. The chain's CDR3 is CASSPGGVGYGYTF. The CDR3 coding sequence is TGTGCCAGCAGCCCAGGGGGAGTGGGCTATGGCTACACCTTC.

The V and J genes are TRBV5-4 and TRBJ2-5; 7 bases map to TRBD2. The CDR3 runs to 14 residues. The V and J ends lost 4 bases and 2 bases, in that order; junction bases with no gene match: 5. The germline V gene encodes CDR1 SGHNT and CDR2 YYREEE (reference sequence). CDR3 region: CASSGASGQETQYF. As DNA, the CDR3 is TGTGCCAGCAGCGGAGCTAGCGGACAAGAGACCCAGTACTTC.

This clonotype was seen ten or more times. This chain connects TRBV27 to TRBJ2-2; tentative D call: TRBD2 (5 bases). V was cut by 2 bases and J by 2 bases, with 15 bases left in between. This CDR3 has 17 residues. Germline CDR1 is MNHEY and CDR2 is SMNVEV (reference sequence). CDR3 region: CASSLLVGSGNTGELFF. CDR3 DNA: TGTGCCAGCAGTTTACTGGTAGGGAGCGGAAACACCGGGGAGCTGTTTTTT.

This clonotype was picked up many times. CDR3 coding DNA: TGTGCCAGCAGCCTAAAGGGACAGGGAAACTATGGCTACACCTTC. Amino acid sequence: CASSLKGQGNYGYTF. This sequence joins TRBV28 and TRBJ1-2, with 9 bases aligning to TRBD1. The CDR3 is made up of 15 amino acids. Per the germline V gene, CDR1 is MDHEN and CDR2 is SYDVKM. The V and J ends lost 6 bases and 2 bases, in that order; junction bases with no gene match: 7.

This clonotype was detected many times. This chain connects TRBV12-3 or TRBV12-4 to TRBJ1-2; no reliable D call. The V end was cut by 5 bases, the J end by 1 base, with 11 bases between. The CDR3 is 14 amino acids. CDR3 residues: CASSPRRYNYGYTF. In nucleotides, the CDR3 is TGTGCCAGCAGTCCTAGGAGGTATAACTATGGCTACACCTTC.

This clonotype occurred a few times. The chain has TRBV28 and TRBJ2-7, with D unclear. The CDR3 consists of 15 residues. In germline, CDR1 is MDHEN, CDR2 SYDVKM. Trimming cost V 2 bases and J 0 bases, with 11 bases left between them. This chain's CDR3 is CASSLSSESSYEQYF. The DNA of the CDR3 is TGTGCCAGCAGTTTAAGTTCAGAGAGCTCCTACGAGCAGTACTTC.

J is TRBJ1-3 and V is TRBV28; D ambiguous. The V gene lost 7 bases and the J gene lost 1 base, with 11 bases spanning the gap. Germline V lookup: CDR1 MDHEN, CDR2 SYDVKM. The CDR3 sequence is 14 residues long. This CDR3 reads CASTSYLSGNTIYF. The CDR3 coding sequence is TGTGCCAGCACCTCCTACCTATCTGGAAACACCATATATTTT.

This clonotype has a handful of counts. The chain couples TRBV19 to TRBJ1-3; D gene uncertain. The V gene lost 6 bases and the J gene lost 0 bases, with 9 bases spanning the gap. The CDR3 consists of 14 residues. Germline V CDR1 and CDR2: LNHDA, SQIVND (reference sequence). The CDR3, as DNA: TGTGCCAGTAGCCACCTGCCCTCTGGAAACACCATATATTTT. It translates to CASSHLPSGNTIYF.

This clonotype was recorded a few times. The V and J genes are TRBV6-1 and TRBJ2-1, with D maybe TRBD2 (6 bases). There are 12 residues in the CDR3. Per the germline V gene, CDR1 is MNHNS and CDR2 is SASEGT. The V gene lost 4 bases and the J gene lost 6 bases, with 7 bases spanning the gap. CDR3 in DNA: TGTGCCAGCAGTGGGGGGGTCAATGAGCAGTTCTTC. It translates to CASSGGVNEQFF.

The chain recombines TRBV20-1 with TRBJ2-5; 9 bases align to TRBD1. Germline V gene lookup returns CDR1 DFQATT and CDR2 SNEGSKA (reference sequence). This CDR3 region has 15 residues. The trim removed 2 bases at V and 4 bases at J, leaving 8 bases unmatched. The CDR3 loop reads CSARSGQGWGETQYF. CDR3 sequence (DNA): TGCAGTGCTAGATCGGGACAGGGTTGGGGAGAGACCCAGTACTTC.

The rearrangement links TRBV27 to TRBJ2-1; D call uncertain. V was shortened by 7 bases and J by 2 bases, with 6 bases between the two germline ends. Germline V gene data show CDR1 as MNHEY and CDR2 as SMNVEV (reference sequence). This CDR3 comprises 12 residues. The CDR3 here is CASIRPYNEQFF. The CDR3 DNA follows: TGTGCCAGCATAAGACCCTACAATGAGCAGTTCTTC.

This clonotype was recorded a few times. The chain uses TRBV11-3 and TRBJ2-1; 9 bases line up with TRBD2. Germline V CDR1 and CDR2: SGHNT, YENEEA. The CDR3 extends over 15 amino acids. Unmatched junction bases numbered 8, after V lost 7 bases and J lost 4 bases. The CDR3 loop is CASTWDSGSYNEQFF. CDR3 bases: TGTGCCAGCACTTGGGATAGCGGGAGTTACAATGAGCAGTTCTTC.

At least ten counts were recorded for this clonotype. CDR3 nucleotides: TGTGCCAGCAGGATGCCGGGTACTCCCTATCAGCCCCAGCATTTT. Translating it yields CASRMPGTPYQPQHF. The genes are TRBV28 and TRBJ1-5; no firm D call. The CDR3 is made up of 15 amino acids. The germline gives CDR1 MDHEN, CDR2 SYDVKM. Trimming removed 6 bases at V and 5 bases at J, with 17 bases between.